This section outlines one T cell receptor beta chain sequence together with its context. Its antigen has not been determined. No quality values exist for individual bases; no much larger clone is one base distant. The germline V gene specifies KGHSH as CDR1 and LQKENI as CDR2. Measured from the cysteine to the phenylalanine, the CDR3 is 16 residues long. Only the CDR3 part of the read is kept: 48 bases, read in frame from the first base. Trimming accounts for 0 bases at V and 6 bases at J, while the number of junction bases matched to no gene is 6. The protocol used for the library was PCR. Sequenced using an Illumina HiSeq 2500. To normalize quantification of the TCRbeta repertoire, the TCR libraries were built with molecular barcoding that relied on unique molecular identifiers. TCRdb trimmed the raw reads at Q25, called clones with MiXCR and kept productive beta chains. Each CDR3 protein gets just one entry, which takes the most common genes and DNA from the rows behind it. The sample table lists 150,000 to 250,000 distinct CDR3 sequences, more than 12% of them with a count of one. Under 15% of the sample rests with the top ten.

This sample is part of a study of T-cell reconstitution after alpha-beta-depleted transplantation in children (dated by TCRdb to about 2016). Regarding the research as a whole: T-cell immune reconstitution after TCRalphabeta/CD19-depleted allogeneic hematopoietic cell transplantation in children was quantitatively tracked in the study by means of TCR repertoire profiling.

The receptor's source is a human donor who donated a stem cell graft to a child with acute lymphoblastic leukemia. The chain was built from TRBV18 and TRBJ2-1, with 9 bases matching TRBD2. This specimen was PBMCs from the stem cell graft donor, taken from the stem cell graft. The CDR3 protein sequence reads: CASSPPGLAPVNEQFF. The bases read TGTGCCAGCTCACCACCGGGACTAGCTCCCGTCAATGAGCAGTTCTTC.